This TCR beta chain was sequenced for a study of T cell changes during pregnancy in multiple sclerosis (dated 2019 in TCRdb). General notes on the study: In women with multiple sclerosis, the researchers looked at how the T cell repertoire shifted as pregnancy progressed.

Receptor libraries were prepared by the immunoSEQ multiplex PCR assay. TCRdb limited this immuneACCESS table to in-frame rearrangements with V and J called. A share of clones is missing; checked studies link under half to unresolved V genes, and the rest is unexplained. The sample has 70,000 or so clones on record, under 95% of them singletons. The ten largest clonotypes hold approximately 1.5% of the sample. There are 16 amino acids in the CDR3, from cysteine to phenylalanine inclusive. The read is trimmed to its CDR3 DNA, 48 bases read in frame from base 1. CDR1 and CDR2 are read off the germline V gene as LGHNA and YSLEER. V lost 0 bases and J lost 0 bases; the stretch between them is 9 bases long. Of note for this clone: The antigen it recognizes is unknown. Qualities for individual bases were not recorded, and no much larger clone is one base off.

This clonotype was sampled from a female donor with multiple sclerosis, enrolled in a pregnancy study. The sequence is built from TRBV4-3 and TRBJ2-1; no D gene can be assigned with confidence. This material consisted of peripheral blood, taken in the third trimester of pregnancy. The nucleotide sequence is given as TGCGCCAGCAGCCAAGATCTTGGCGGCTCCTACAATGAGCAGTTCTTC. Translation gives CASSQDLGGSYNEQFF.